Reported below is one T cell receptor beta chain. Antigen unknown. The data are from a study of T cell clonotyping in hematopoietic cell transplantation. Study as a whole: Recipients' pretransplant samples followed cytoreduction.

Sequencing used immunoSEQ multiplex PCR; TCRdb keeps in-frame clones, though not all of them. The table shows some 27,000 clones, with about four fifths occurring only once. Time point reported: recipient sample about 28 days before transplant, after cytoreduction. Trimming took off 3 bases at V and 5 bases at J, with 19 bases between the two ends. Germline V gene sequence: CDR1 SGHNT, CDR2 YENEEA. This CDR3 spans 17 amino acids. Findings and limits, study-wide: After transplant, recipient diversity fell while pathologically expanded clonotypes grew through day 180. Broader posttransplant TCR repertoire diversity was predicted by graft donor and pretransplant recipient Inverse Simpson Index values.

The source was peripheral blood mononuclear cells, collected before stem cell transplant. V usage is TRBV11-3 and J usage is TRBJ2-2, with D tentatively TRBD2 (6 bases). This TCR was sampled from a man aged 40-49 years with acute myeloid leukemia. Some clones in this sample may be carry-over from other donors' samples. The CDR3 is CASSFTPVGSGTGELFF. The DNA of the CDR3 is TGTGCCAGCAGCTTTACCCCAGTTGGTAGCGGAACCGGGGAGCTGTTTTTT.